This T cell receptor beta chain was observed in a study of T cell repertoires in cytomegalovirus infection. At the level of the study: Use of recently identified HLA-C-restricted and well-studied HLA-B-restricted CMV epitopes was part of the study. TCR beta signatures that were public indicated CMV infection and matching HLA type. Regarding the study as a whole: Accumulated public TCR beta family frequency recognized individuals carrying CMV together with the relevant HLA. Across the ex vivo response, the dominant clonotypes were HLA-C-restricted CMV-specific TCR beta clonotypes.

The CDR3 has 17 residues. The ends lost 4 bases at V and 2 bases at J; junction bases unmatched: 8. Germline loops: CDR1 SEHNR, CDR2 FQNEAQ (reference sequence). In regard to this clonotype: Its specificity is unknown.

TCRdb analysed the reads with MiXCR anew, one entry per CDR3 protein. The data contain about 830,000 distinct CDR3 sequences, approximately 32% of them singletons. Sequenced here: cultured CD8+ T cells from PBMCs, sampled from culture after CMV antigen stimulation. The chain employs TRBV7-9 and TRBJ2-3, with TRBD2 matching over 11 bases. The sequence was collected from a human donor in good health (CMV status not recorded). Some clones in this sample may be carry-over from other donors' samples. The CDR3: CASSSPSGGFLTDTQYF. Here the CDR3 DNA reads TGTGCCAGCAGCTCGCCTAGCGGGGGGTTTCTCACAGATACGCAGTATTTT.